This TCR beta chain was captured by sequencing in a study of blood T cells in healthy people across ages. The CDR3 is 15 amino acids. CDR1 and CDR2 (germline): SGHTA, FQGNSA. V shed 3 bases, J shed 4 bases, and the junction held 7 bases outside the gene matches. The use of a sample-barcoded 5' primer and a J-beta primer mix characterized a second PCR of about 7 to 12 cycles. TCRdb recomputed calls from the 5' RACE reads with MiXCR, one row per CDR3 protein. There are 2 million or so distinct CDR3 sequences in the sample; 40% to 55% occur only once, and roughly 2.1% lies in the top ten. Sequenced: blood. The TCR comes from a woman between 40 and 55 years old in good health. V gene TRBV7-2 combines with J gene TRBJ1-2; 8 positions agree with TRBD1. This CDR3 reads CASSFQSGGAYGYTF. CDR3 bases: TGTGCCAGCAGCTTTCAGTCAGGGGGCGCCTATGGCTACACCTTC. Complete variable domain (other parts from reference TRBV7-2 and TRBJ1-2): GAGVSQSPSNKVTEKGKDVELRCDPISGHTALYWYRQSLGQGLEFLIYFQGNSAPDKSGLPSDRFSAERTGGSVSTLTIQRTQQEDSAVYLCASSFQSGGAYGYTFGSGTRLTVV.